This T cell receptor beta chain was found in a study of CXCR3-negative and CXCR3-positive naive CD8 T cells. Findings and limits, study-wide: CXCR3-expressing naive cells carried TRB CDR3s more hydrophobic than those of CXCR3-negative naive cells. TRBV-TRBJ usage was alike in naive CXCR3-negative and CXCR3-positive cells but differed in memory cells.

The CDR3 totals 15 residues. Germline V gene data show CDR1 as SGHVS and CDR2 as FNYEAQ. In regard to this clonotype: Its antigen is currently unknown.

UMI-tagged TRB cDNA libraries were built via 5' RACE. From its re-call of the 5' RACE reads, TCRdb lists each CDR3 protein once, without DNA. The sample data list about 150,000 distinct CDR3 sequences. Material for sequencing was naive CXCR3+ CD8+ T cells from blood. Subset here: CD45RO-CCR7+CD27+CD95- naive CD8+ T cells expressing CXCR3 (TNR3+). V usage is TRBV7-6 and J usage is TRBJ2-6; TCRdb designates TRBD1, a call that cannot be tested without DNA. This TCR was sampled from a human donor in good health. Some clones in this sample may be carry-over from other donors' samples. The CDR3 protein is CASSRGTTGANVLTF.